This is a list of T cell receptor beta chains from one sample in a study of T cells in localized non-small cell lung cancer. Assay: immunoSEQ multiplex PCR; the TCRdb copy retains only in-frame clones and omits some. The data show 60,000 to 75,000 clones, roughly 80% seen once. This sample comprised PBMCs, obtained before any cancer treatment. These receptors all come from a man between 40 and 70 years old with stage II lung adenocarcinoma. CDR3s include the opening cysteine and the closing phenylalanine or tryptophan. The D gene is left open where the match is weak. A row's size may be missing; if present it is once, few, many or a size class.

>TRBJ1-5|-|TRBV7-2|-
CASSRASNQPQHF
TGTGCCAGCAGCCGGGCCTCCAATCAGCCCCAGCATTTT
>TRBJ2-1|few|TRBV11-2|TRBD2
CASSLGSLAGFNEQFF
TGTGCCAGCAGCTTAGGTTCTCTAGCGGGCTTCAATGAGCAGTTCTTC
>TRBJ1-4|-|TRBV7-3|-
CASSAGTNEKLFF
TGTGCCAGCAGTGCGGGGACTAATGAAAAACTGTTTTTT
>TRBJ2-1|few|TRBV4-1|-
CASSQDWRGGQFF
TGCGCCAGCAGCCAAGATTGGAGGGGAGGGCAGTTCTTC
>TRBJ2-7|once|TRBV19|-
CASSQTTFSYEQYF
TGTGCCAGTAGTCAGACCACCTTTTCCTACGAGCAGTACTTC
>TRBJ1-5|-|TRBV7-2|-
CASSSATGSNQPQHF
TGTGCCAGCAGCTCCGCTACAGGGTCCAATCAGCCCCAGCATTTT
>TRBJ2-1|-|TRBV7-3|-
CASSLGLRNEQFF
TGTGCCAGCAGCTTAGGGCTTCGCAATGAGCAGTTCTTC
>TRBJ2-1|-|TRBV30|TRBD2
CAGSVAGGGYEQFF
TGTGCCGGGAGTGTAGCGGGGGGGGGCTATGAGCAGTTCTTC
>TRBJ1-5|-|TRBV6-1|-
CASSEPPGYSNQPQHF
TGTGCCAGCAGTGAACCCCCTGGGTATAGCAATCAGCCCCAGCATTTT
>TRBJ1-1|-|TRBV9|-
CASSGTWLNTEAFF
TGTGCCAGCAGCGGAACATGGTTGAACACTGAAGCTTTCTTT
>TRBJ1-2|-|TRBV30|-
CAWSKGGHGYTF
TGTGCCTGGAGTAAGGGGGGTCATGGCTACACCTTC
>TRBJ1-2|-|TRBV19|-
CASSIGQAANYGYTF
TGTGCCAGTAGTATCGGCCAGGCAGCTAACTATGGCTACACCTTC
>TRBJ2-7|-|TRBV9|-
CASSAGTDSYEQYF
TGTGCCAGCAGCGCCGGGACGGATTCCTACGAGCAGTACTTC
>TRBJ2-7|-|TRBV10-3|-
CAISESSGGRPHEQYF
TGTGCCATCAGTGAGTCGAGCGGTGGAAGGCCCCACGAGCAGTACTTC
>TRBJ1-2|-|TRBV6-5|-
CASREPGRYGYTF
TGTGCCAGCAGGGAACCGGGACGATATGGCTACACCTTC
>TRBJ1-2|few|TRBV4-1|TRBD1
CASSPGQGSNYGYTF
TGCGCCAGCAGCCCAGGACAGGGTAGTAACTATGGCTACACCTTC
>TRBJ2-1|-|TRBV7-2|-
CASSIYNEQFF
TGTGCCAGCAGCATATACAATGAGCAGTTCTTC
>TRBJ1-2|-|TRBV5-6|-
CASSLGKGGVGSGYTF
TGTGCCAGCAGCTTGGGAAAAGGAGGGGTTGGAAGTGGCTACACCTTC
>TRBJ2-7|-|TRBV27|-
CASSRLSSLYEQYF
TGTGCCAGCAGTAGACTCTCCTCCTTGTACGAGCAGTACTTC
>TRBJ1-2|once|TRBV2|TRBD1
CASSGGTGTYGYTF
TGTGCCAGCAGTGGAGGGACAGGGACCTATGGCTACACCTTC
>TRBJ1-5|-|TRBV15|-
CATSRDPFSNQPQHF
TGTGCCACCAGCAGAGATCCATTTAGCAATCAGCCCCAGCATTTT
>TRBJ2-3|-|TRBV18|TRBD1
CASSLSRDRGIQDTQYF
TGTGCCAGCTCACTATCCCGGGACAGGGGGATTCAAGATACGCAGTATTTT
>TRBJ2-1|-|TRBV28|-
CASSLSLGLPKEQFF
TGTGCCAGCAGTTTATCCCTAGGACTACCTAAGGAGCAGTTCTTC
>TRBJ2-5|once|TRBV6-1|TRBD2
CASTTSGRETQYF
TGTGCCAGCACAACTAGCGGGCGGGAGACCCAGTACTTC
>TRBJ1-1|-|TRBV7-9|-
CASSLNPGGNTEAFF
TGTGCCAGCAGCTTAAACCCAGGTGGGAACACTGAAGCTTTCTTT
>TRBJ2-2|-|TRBV25-1|-
CASSEFGGTGELFF
TGTGCCAGCAGTGAATTTGGGGGTACCGGGGAGCTGTTTTTT